The T cell receptor beta chain described here comes from a study of regulatory T cells in long-lasting Graves disease. Study-level information: Newly diagnosed Graves' patients had under 3 months of antithyroid drugs.

The study's findings and limits: The study examined only peripheral blood, not thyroid tissue. It was in persistent disease that TRBV28, TRBJ1-2 and TRBJ2-5 were favored. Persistent cases of Graves' showed reduced TCR diversity relative to newly diagnosed patients.

Time point meaning: newly diagnosed GD, antithyroid drugs for less than 3 months. Preparation of the TCR library used RNA extracted from PBMCs. This clonotype has ten or more counts. The antigen is undetermined. The V gene's germline CDR1 is LGHDT and CDR2 YNNKEL (reference sequence). The ends were cut back, 3 bases at V and 2 bases at J, with 7 bases in the middle. This CDR3 region has 13 residues. Arm-PCR of CDR3 regions and iRepertoire HTBI primers were used to build TCR beta libraries. TCRdb independently ran MiXCR on the multiplex PCR reads; one entry per CDR3 protein. The sample shows more than 300,000 distinct CDR3 sequences, roughly a sixth of them seen only once.

V and J are TRBV3-1 and TRBJ1-1; D is unresolved. Sample: peripheral blood mononuclear cells (PBMCs), taken at new diagnosis, from a patient treated with antithyroid drugs. The clonotype was recovered from a female donor with Graves disease. CDR3 sequence: CASSHGGNTEAFF. CDR3 DNA: TGTGCCAGCAGCCATGGCGGCAACACTGAAGCTTTCTTT.